This T cell receptor (beta chain) was captured by sequencing in a study of human T cells and chemical hapten exposure listed by TCRdb under 2021. Regarding the complete study: For sensitization, 2% DPC in acetone was applied to a roughly 2 cm by roughly 2 cm area of upper inner arm skin. Patch tests used Finn chambers with 0.01% DPC on the upper back, scored after 6 days by International Contact Dermatitis Research Group standards. Throughout the study period of 20 to 25 weeks, patients also received therapeutic DPC doses to the scalp every week. The mostly female patient cohort included alopecia areata with under or over 50% scalp involvement, alopecia totalis and alopecia universalis. Blood samples were taken from patients before sensitization (week 0) and at 2, 6 and about 24 weeks after DPC sensitization. This study followed changes in the peripheral blood TCR repertoire in vivo during primary and secondary sensitization of alopecia patients to the hapten diphenylcyclopropenone (DPC). About 30 alopecia patients provided blood for TCR sequencing at one to four time points (pre-sensitization, 2, 6 and 24 weeks). Libraries were combined into a pool for sequencing, and differences in TCR yield between samples came mainly from small differences in library volumes within the pool.

In light of the paper, this sample's time point label describes: pre-sensitization, week 0. This sample's treatment or condition label indicates: therapeutic diphenylcyclopropenone sensitization with weekly scalp DPC. At each patch-test visit, blood was drawn before the patch test was applied. Eligible patients were aged 18 to 70, diagnosed with alopecia, deemed suitable for DPC therapy, and excluded if pregnant. Total RNA was extracted from unfractionated whole blood that had been collected in Tempus Blood RNA tubes. The CDR3 sequence holds 13 residues, the cysteine and phenylalanine included. The only DNA kept is the CDR3, 39 bases in frame from the first base. V gives up 7 bases and J gives up 4 bases, and the segment between their germline ends measures 13 bases. Study-level results and caveats: After repeated subsampling, changes were observed in the strength of the expansion versus patch-test correlation and in the threshold at which the correlation became significant. Compared with pre-sensitization or healthy control sets, expanded TCRs formed significantly more large CDR3 similarity clusters, which is consistent with antigen-driven responses. All patients had alopecia, a presumed autoimmune disease, so their immune response might differ from that of healthy individuals. The number of PT1 expanded TCRs positively correlated with patch test score, significant at thresholds 8, 16 and 32 but not 4. DPC sensitization did not change the number of TCRs with a frequency above 1 in 1000, and there was no evidence of changes in global repertoire structure.

This clonotype was observed a few times. Its antigen target is currently unknown. Base quality data are lacking; no much larger clone is found one base away. Library preparation used RACE. Sequencing was carried out with a NextSeq 500. During library preparation, unique molecular identifiers were attached to individual cDNA molecules so that TCRs could be counted quantitatively and reproducibly. Each blood RNA sample was used to sequence both TCR alpha and TCR beta chains. In the source study's methods: A median of about 100,000 TCRs per sample was observed, with a range of about 23,224 to 750,000. The Decombinator software suite was used to annotate the V, J and CDR3 of the TCR reads. For the PS versus PT1 abundance plots, all samples were subsampled to the same number of TCRs (28,000). TCRs were defined as expanded if absent before sensitization and observed at least eight times at the 2-week time point. The public reads were reanalyzed by TCRdb: fastp trimming at Q25, MiXCR alignment, in-frame beta chains only. When rows share a CDR3 protein, they turn into one entry using the most common DNA and genes. TCRdb, not the authors, supplied the V and J calls. This sample has 95,000 to 150,000 distinct CDR3 sequences in its table, and about 13% of those were observed once. The ten largest clones add up to around 2.8% of the sample.

This TCR was recovered from a woman between 18 and 30 years old with alopecia areata. Some clones in this sample may be carry-over from other donors' samples. This material consisted of whole blood, taken in connection with sensitization to the hapten diphenylcyclopropenone (DPC). The chain links TRBV12-3 or TRBV12-4 with TRBJ2-5; the D gene is perhaps TRBD1 or TRBD2, as each covers 5 bases. In nucleotide form, the sequence is TGTGCCAGCACCCGGGACGGTGGAGAGACCCAGTACTTC. Its protein reads: CASTRDGGETQYF.